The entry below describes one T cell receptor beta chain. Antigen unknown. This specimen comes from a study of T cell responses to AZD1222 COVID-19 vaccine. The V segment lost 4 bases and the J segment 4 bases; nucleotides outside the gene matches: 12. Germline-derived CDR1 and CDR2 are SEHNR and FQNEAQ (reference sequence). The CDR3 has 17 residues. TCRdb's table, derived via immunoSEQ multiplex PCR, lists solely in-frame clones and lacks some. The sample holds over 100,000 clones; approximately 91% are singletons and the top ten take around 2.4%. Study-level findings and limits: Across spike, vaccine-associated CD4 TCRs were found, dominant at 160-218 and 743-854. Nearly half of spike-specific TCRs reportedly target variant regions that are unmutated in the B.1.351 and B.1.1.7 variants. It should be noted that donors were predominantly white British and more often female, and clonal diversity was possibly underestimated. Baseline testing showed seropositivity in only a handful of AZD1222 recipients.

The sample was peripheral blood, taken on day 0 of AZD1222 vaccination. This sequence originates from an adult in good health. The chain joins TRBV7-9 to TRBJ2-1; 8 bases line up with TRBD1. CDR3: CASSSLAQGARYNEQFF. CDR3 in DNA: TGTGCCAGCAGCTCTCTAGCCCAGGGGGCAAGGTACAATGAGCAGTTCTTC.